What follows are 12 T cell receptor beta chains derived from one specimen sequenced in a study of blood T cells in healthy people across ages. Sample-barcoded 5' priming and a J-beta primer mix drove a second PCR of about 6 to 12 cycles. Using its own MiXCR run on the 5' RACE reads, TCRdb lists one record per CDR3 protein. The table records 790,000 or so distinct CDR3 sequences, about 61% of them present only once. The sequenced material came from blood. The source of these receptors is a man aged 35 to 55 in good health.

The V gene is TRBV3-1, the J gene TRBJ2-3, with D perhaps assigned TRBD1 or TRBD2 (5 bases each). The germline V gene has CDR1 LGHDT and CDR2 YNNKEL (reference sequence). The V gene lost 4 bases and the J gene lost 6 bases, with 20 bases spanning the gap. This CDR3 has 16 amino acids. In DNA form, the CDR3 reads TGTGCCAGCAGCCCCTCTCCGGGACCGATCAGGGATACGCAGTATTTT. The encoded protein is CASSPSPGPIRDTQYF.

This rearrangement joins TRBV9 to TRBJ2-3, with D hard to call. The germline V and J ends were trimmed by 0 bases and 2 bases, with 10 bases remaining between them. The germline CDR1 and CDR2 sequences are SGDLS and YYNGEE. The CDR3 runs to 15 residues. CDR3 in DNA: TGTGCCAGCAGCGTAGGGACCAGAAACACAGATACGCAGTATTTT. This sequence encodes CASSVGTRNTDTQYF.

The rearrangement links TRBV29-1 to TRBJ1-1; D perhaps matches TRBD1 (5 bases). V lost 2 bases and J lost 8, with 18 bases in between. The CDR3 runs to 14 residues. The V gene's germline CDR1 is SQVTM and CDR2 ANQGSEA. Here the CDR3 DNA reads TGCAGCGTTGAATCAGGGTCCGGGGAGGAGGAAGCTTTCTTT. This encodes CSVESGSGEEEAFF.

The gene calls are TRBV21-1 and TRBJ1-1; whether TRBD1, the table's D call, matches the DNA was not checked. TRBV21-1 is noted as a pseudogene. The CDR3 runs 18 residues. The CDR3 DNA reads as TGTGCCAGCAGCAAAGCGCGGGAGACAGGGCACATGGACACTGAAGCTTTCTTT. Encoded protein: CASSKARETGHMDTEAFF.

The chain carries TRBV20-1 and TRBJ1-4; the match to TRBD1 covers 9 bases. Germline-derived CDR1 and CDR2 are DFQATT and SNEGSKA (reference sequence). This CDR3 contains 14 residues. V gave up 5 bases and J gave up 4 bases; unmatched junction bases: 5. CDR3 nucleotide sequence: TGCAGTGCTCTAACAGGGGGCGATAATGAAAAACTGTTTTTT. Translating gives CSALTGGDNEKLFF.

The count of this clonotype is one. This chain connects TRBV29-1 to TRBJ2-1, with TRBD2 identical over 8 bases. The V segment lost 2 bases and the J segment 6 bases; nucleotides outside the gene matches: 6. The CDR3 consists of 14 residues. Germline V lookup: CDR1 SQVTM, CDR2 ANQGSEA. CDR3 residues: CSVENSGTSNEQFF. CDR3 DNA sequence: TGCAGCGTTGAAAACTCCGGGACTAGCAATGAGCAGTTCTTC.

As DNA, the CDR3 is TGTGCCAGCAGCCTACAGGGGGCACACGAGCAGTACTTC. Translated, it gives CASSLQGAHEQYF. This rearrangement joins TRBV14 to TRBJ2-7; TRBD1 aligns across 9 bases. There are 13 residues in the CDR3. CDR1 and CDR2 (germline): SGHDN, FVKESK. V lost 4 bases to trimming and J lost 5 bases; unmatched junction nucleotides: 3.

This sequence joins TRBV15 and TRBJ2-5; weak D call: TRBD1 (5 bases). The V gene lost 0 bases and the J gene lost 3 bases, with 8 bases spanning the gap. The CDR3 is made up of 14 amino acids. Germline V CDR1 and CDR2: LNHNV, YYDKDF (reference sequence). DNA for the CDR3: TGTGCCACCAGCAGAGACAGGGTTGAAGAGACCCAGTACTTC. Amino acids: CATSRDRVEETQYF.

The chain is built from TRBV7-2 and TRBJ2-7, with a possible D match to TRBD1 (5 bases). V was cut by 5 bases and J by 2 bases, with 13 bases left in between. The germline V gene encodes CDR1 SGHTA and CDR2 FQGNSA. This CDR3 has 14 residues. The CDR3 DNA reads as TGTGCCAGCAGCGACGCGCCAGGGCCCTACGAGCAGTACTTC. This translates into CASSDAPGPYEQYF.

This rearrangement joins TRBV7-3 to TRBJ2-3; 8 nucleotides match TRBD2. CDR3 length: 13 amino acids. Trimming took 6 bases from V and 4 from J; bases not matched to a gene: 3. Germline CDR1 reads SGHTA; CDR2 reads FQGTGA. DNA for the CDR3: TGTGCCAGCAGGCCGGGGGGGGCAGATACGCAGTATTTT. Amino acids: CASRPGGADTQYF. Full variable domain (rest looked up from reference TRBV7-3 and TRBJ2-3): GAGVSQTPSNKVTEKGKYVELRCDPISGHTALYWYRQSLGQGPEFLIYFQGTGAADDSGLPNDRFFAVRPEGSVSTLKIQRTERGDSAVYLCASRPGGADTQYFGPGTRLTVL.

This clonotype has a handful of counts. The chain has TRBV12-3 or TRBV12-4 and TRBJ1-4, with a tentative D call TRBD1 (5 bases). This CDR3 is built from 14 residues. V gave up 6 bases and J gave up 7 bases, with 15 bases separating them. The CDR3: CASSQDFGGEKLFF. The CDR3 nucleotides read TGTGCCAGCAGCCAGGATTTTGGGGGTGAAAAACTGTTTTTT.

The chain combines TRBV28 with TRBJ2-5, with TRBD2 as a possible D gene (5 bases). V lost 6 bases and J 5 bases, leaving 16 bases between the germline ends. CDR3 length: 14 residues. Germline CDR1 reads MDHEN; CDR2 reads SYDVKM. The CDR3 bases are TGTGCCAGCAGCCCGCGTGGGCGGAGGGAGACCCAGTACTTC. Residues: CASSPRGRRETQYF.